This T cell receptor beta chain was obtained from a study of graft-versus-host responses after intestinal transplantation. Study-level results: The study associated peak circulating GvH clone levels with early post-transplant HvG declines.

The method was immunoSEQ multiplex PCR; TCRdb's version includes in-frame clones alone and lacks a portion of them. The sample has more than 95,000 clones, less than 90% seen once. A word on this clone: What it binds is unknown.

The receptor was derived from a human donor who received an intestinal transplant. The sample here was unstimulated CD4+ T cells sorted from spleen or lymph node cells, taken before intestinal transplant.

The CDR3 coding sequence is TGTGCCAGCAGCTTAATGTCAGTTAATCAGCCCCAGCATTTT. Protein product: CASSLMSVNQPQHF. This rearrangement joins TRBV11-2 to TRBJ1-5, with D uncertain. Germline CDR1 and CDR2: SGHAT and FQNNGV. Trimming left V 2 bases short and J 4 bases short, with 9 bases between. This CDR3 region has 14 residues. Together with reference TRBV11-2 and TRBJ1-5, the CDR3 gives the full variable domain: EAGVAQSPRYKIIEKRQSVAFWCNPISGHATLYWYQQILGQGPKLLIQFQNNGVVDDSQLPKDRFSAERLKGVDSTLKIQPAKLEDSAVYLCASSLMSVNQPQHFGDGTRLSIL.